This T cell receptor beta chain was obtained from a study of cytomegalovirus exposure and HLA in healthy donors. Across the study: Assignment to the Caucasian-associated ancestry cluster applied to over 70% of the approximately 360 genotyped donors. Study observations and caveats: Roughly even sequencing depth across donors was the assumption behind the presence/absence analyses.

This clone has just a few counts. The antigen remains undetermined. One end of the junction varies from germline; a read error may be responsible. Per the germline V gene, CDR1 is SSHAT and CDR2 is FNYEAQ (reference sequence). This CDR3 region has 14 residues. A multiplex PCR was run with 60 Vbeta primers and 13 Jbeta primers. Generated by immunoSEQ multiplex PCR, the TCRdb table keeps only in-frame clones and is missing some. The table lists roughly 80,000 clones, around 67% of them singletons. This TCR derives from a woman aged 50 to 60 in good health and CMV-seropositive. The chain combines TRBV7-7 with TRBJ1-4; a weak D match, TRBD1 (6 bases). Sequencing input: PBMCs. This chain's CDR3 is CASSLVPDSEKLFF. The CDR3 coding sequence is TGTGCTAGCAGCTTAGTACCGGACAGTGAAAAACTGTTTTTT.